Each of the 14 T cell receptor beta chains below was sequenced from the same sample in a study of Graves' ophthalmopathy and Graves' hyperthyroidism. The sequenced template was RNA, covering the TCR beta CDR3 region. After a first-round RT-PCR with HTBI primers, a second-round multiplex PCR was run. TCRdb fed the multiplex PCR reads into MiXCR, producing one record per CDR3 protein. Found here are hundreds of thousands of distinct CDR3 sequences, approximately 15% of them singletons; the top ten hold approximately 9.8%. The source material was blood. The origin of the receptors is a woman in her 30s with Graves' ophthalmopathy.

This clonotype has ten or more counts. The CDR3 sequence is CASSETWGQGRYYGYTF. CDR3 DNA: TGTGCCAGCAGTGAAACCTGGGGACAGGGGAGGTACTATGGCTACACCTTC. V is TRBV6-1 and J is TRBJ1-2; 10 bases fit TRBD1. Germline V CDR1 and CDR2: MNHNS, SASEGT. V shed 2 bases, J shed 3 bases, and the junction held 9 bases outside the gene matches. The CDR3 runs 17 residues.

In this sample, this clonotype turned up a few times. The rearrangement joins TRBV11-1 to TRBJ2-2; 7 nucleotides align to TRBD1. The V gene's germline CDR1 is SGHAT and CDR2 FQDESV (reference sequence). After removal of 1 base from V and 1 base from J, the junction contained 3 bases not matched to a gene. This CDR3 is 16 amino acids long. CDR3 region: CASSLEWTGNTGELFF. The CDR3 DNA is TGTGCCAGCAGCTTAGAATGGACAGGGAACACCGGGGAGCTGTTTTTT.

This clonotype came up a few times. The chain employs TRBV7-2 and TRBJ1-3; tentatively, D is TRBD1 (5 bases). V gave up 4 bases and J gave up 5 bases, with 15 bases separating them. Germline CDR1 and CDR2: SGHTA and FQGNSA. The CDR3 has 15 residues. CDR3: CASSWWPGNRNTIYF. CDR3 nucleotide sequence: TGTGCCAGCAGCTGGTGGCCAGGGAACCGAAACACCATATATTTT. The complete variable domain, with remaining parts taken from reference TRBV7-2 and TRBJ1-3, reads GAGVSQSPSNKVTEKGKDVELRCDPISGHTALYWYRQSLGQGLEFLIYFQGNSAPDKSGLPSDRFSAERTGGSVSTLTIQRTQQEDSAVYLCASSWWPGNRNTIYFGEGSWLTVV.

Only one count was recorded for this clonotype. This chain links TRBV11-2 with TRBJ1-1; no reliable D call. Germline lookup yields CDR1 SGHAT and CDR2 FQNNGV. The CDR3 is made up of 13 amino acids. Trimming stripped 5 bases from V and 4 bases from J, with 11 bases between. The CDR3 DNA follows: TGTGCCAGCAGCGCCGGCAGGACCACTGAAGCTTTCTTT. The encoded protein is CASSAGRTTEAFF.

This clonotype has a count of ten or more. The gene calls are TRBV6-5 and TRBJ2-7, with D possibly being TRBD1 (5 bases). CDR3 length equals 15 residues. CDR1 is MNHEY, CDR2 SVGAGI, per germline. V lost 7 bases and J 0 bases, leaving 16 bases between the germline ends. The CDR3 loop reads CASIRAVDSSYEQYF. Written as DNA, the CDR3 is TGTGCCAGCATTCGGGCTGTCGACAGCTCCTACGAGCAGTACTTC.

This clonotype showed up many times. V usage is TRBV4-2 and J usage is TRBJ1-5; D is unclear. This CDR3 spans 16 amino acids. Germline CDR1 LGHNA, CDR2 YNFKEQ. V gave up 4 bases and J gave up 0 bases, with 13 bases separating them. CDR3 amino acids: CASSPVGPHSNQPQHF. The CDR3 DNA is TGTGCCAGCAGCCCGGTTGGACCTCATAGCAATCAGCCCCAGCATTTT.

This clonotype was detected ten times or more. The chain combines TRBV6-5 with TRBJ1-2; 8 bases line up with TRBD1. After removal of 2 bases from V and 8 bases from J, the junction contained 4 bases not matched to a gene. The CDR3 contains 13 residues. Germline CDR1 MNHEY, CDR2 SVGAGI. The CDR3, as DNA: TGTGCCAGCAGTTACCAGGGGGCCTGGGGCTACACCTTC. Translation gives CASSYQGAWGYTF.

This clonotype was picked up many times. The rearrangement uses TRBV12-3 or TRBV12-4 and TRBJ1-2, with D perhaps matching TRBD1 (5 bases). V was pared by 2 bases and J by 7 bases, with 8 bases between. This CDR3 spans 12 amino acids. The DNA of the CDR3 is TGTGCCAGCAGTTTAAGACAGACTGGCTACACCTTC. It yields the protein CASSLRQTGYTF.

Many counts were recorded for this clonotype. V and J are TRBV9 and TRBJ2-5; D could derive from TRBD1 or TRBD2 (5 bases each). Germline V gene lookup returns CDR1 SGDLS and CDR2 YYNGEE. Trimming removed 4 bases at V and 1 base at J, with 14 bases between. This CDR3 is built from 15 residues. The CDR3 nucleotides are TGTGCCAGCAGCTACGGGACGCAGGCCCAAGAGACCCAGTACTTC. It specifies CASSYGTQAQETQYF.

This clonotype was seen at least ten times. This chain uses TRBV12-3 or TRBV12-4 with TRBJ1-1, with D unclear. V gave up 2 bases and J gave up 4 bases, with 11 bases separating them. CDR3 length: 14 residues. Here the CDR3 reads CASSLSGRPTEAFF. The CDR3, as DNA: TGTGCCAGCAGTTTATCAGGAAGGCCCACTGAAGCTTTCTTT.

This clonotype turned up a few times. The V call is TRBV5-1, the J call TRBJ1-3; 10 nucleotides align to TRBD1. J gave up 7 bases and V 3 bases, and 7 bases lay outside the gene matches. From germline, CDR1 is SGHRS and CDR2 YFSETQ. The CDR3 contains 15 residues. For the CDR3, the DNA is TGCGCCAGCAGCTCTCGCGGGACAGGGGACAACACCATATATTTT. Amino acid sequence: CASSSRGTGDNTIYF.

This clonotype was found many times. The chain is built from TRBV3-1 and TRBJ1-2, with a tentative D call TRBD1 (6 bases). The CDR3 extends over 12 amino acids. Germline lookup yields CDR1 LGHDT and CDR2 YNNKEL (reference sequence). Trimming pared 4 bases from V and 8 bases from J, leaving 11 bases between. DNA for the CDR3: TGTGCCAGCAGCCCCGGGACACGGGGCTACACCTTC. Translating gives CASSPGTRGYTF. Using reference TRBV3-1 and TRBJ1-2 for the parts outside the CDR3, the full variable domain is DTAVSQTPKYLVTQMGNDKSIKCEQNLGHDTMYWYKQDSKKFLKIMFSYNNKELIINETVPNRFSPKSPDKAHLNLHINSLELGDSAVYFCASSPGTRGYTFGSGTRLTVV.

This clonotype was observed many times. The V gene is TRBV5-1, the J gene TRBJ1-2, with 7 bases lining up with TRBD1. V trimming: 6 bases; J trimming: 8 bases; junction bases outside the gene matches: 7. From germline, CDR1 is SGHRS and CDR2 YFSETQ. The CDR3 length is 12 residues. The chain's CDR3 is CASIDRVGGYTF. In DNA form, the CDR3 reads TGCGCCAGCATCGACAGGGTAGGCGGCTACACCTTC.

At least ten counts were recorded for this clonotype. J is TRBJ1-2 and V is TRBV30; D is perhaps TRBD1 (6 bases). Per germline, CDR1 GTSNPN and CDR2 SVGIG (reference sequence). CDR3 length: 13 residues. Trimming removed 2 bases at V and 4 bases at J, with 11 bases between. CDR3 in DNA: TGTGCCTGGAGTTGGCAGGGGACCTATGGCTACACCTTC. Amino acid sequence: CAWSWQGTYGYTF.